This TCR beta chain was observed in a study of control samples from healthy donors and cancer patients. Trimming took off 1 base at V and 3 bases at J, with 3 bases between the two ends. The CDR3 is 12 amino acids. Germline V gene sequence: CDR1 SGHTA, CDR2 FQGNSA. Profiling relied on immunoSEQ multiplex PCR, and the TCRdb table lists in-frame clones only, not all of them. The data hold around 31,000 clones, with roughly 95% observed a single time. This chain joins TRBV7-2 and TRBJ1-2; D unresolved. The receptor was derived from a man in his fifties or sixties in good health. Material: blood. The CDR3 sequence is CASSLDDYGYTF. The DNA for the CDR3 is TGTGCCAGCAGCTTAGACGACTATGGCTACACCTTC.